This entry lists 6 T cell receptor beta chains sequenced from one sample in a study of blood T cell repertoires in COVID-19. Repertoires were generated with immunoSEQ multiplex PCR, while TCRdb's copy carries only in-frame clones and drops some. The table includes over 200,000 clones, 89% detected once. Sequenced: peripheral blood. The receptors stem from a woman in her 40s with acute or convalescent COVID-19.

This chain connects TRBV5-1 to TRBJ2-1; tentatively, D is TRBD1 (6 bases). The CDR3 covers 16 residues. Germline-derived CDR1 and CDR2 are SGHRS and YFSETQ. The V gene lost 2 bases and the J gene lost 9 bases, with 21 bases spanning the gap. CDR3 protein: CASSFTDHPRGGEQFF. The CDR3 nucleotides read TGCGCCAGCAGCTTTACTGATCATCCTAGAGGGGGTGAGCAGTTCTTC.

The chain combines TRBV3-1 (or the pseudogene TRBV3-2) with TRBJ1-6; D is undetermined. V was clipped by 0 bases and J by 11 bases, with 11 bases between them. CDR3 length equals 14 residues. Per the germline V gene, CDR1 is LGHDT and CDR2 is YNNKEL (reference sequence). CDR3 sequence (DNA): TGTGCCAGCAGCCAAGATCTGGCGGGGACACCCCTCCACTTT. This encodes CASSQDLAGTPLHF.

The chain uses TRBV6-6 and TRBJ1-1, with unresolved D. Trimming took 7 bases from V and 5 from J, leaving 17 bases between them. Germline V gene sequence: CDR1 MNHNY, CDR2 SVGAGI (reference sequence). This CDR3 has 14 amino acids. CDR3 nucleotide sequence: TGTGCCAGCACCCCGAGGTCGGGAGAGACTGAAGCTTTCTTT. The encoded protein is CASTPRSGETEAFF.

This clone has only a few counts. The chain is built from TRBV27 and TRBJ2-1; 8 bases match TRBD2. The CDR3 runs to 15 residues. Trimming took 6 bases from V and 4 from J; bases not matched to a gene: 8. From germline, CDR1 is MNHEY and CDR2 SMNVEV (reference sequence). CDR3 coding DNA: TGTGCCAGCAGGGGGCGGGGGGCGGCGTACAATGAGCAGTTCTTC. Translated, it gives CASRGRGAAYNEQFF.

The rearrangement joins TRBV25-1 to TRBJ1-2, with TRBD1 matching 7 bases. Germline loops: CDR1 MGHDK, CDR2 SYGVNS. CDR3 size: 13 residues. Losses at the gene ends were 3 bases for V and 7 bases for J; bases not matched to a gene: 5. CDR3: CASSDEGAGGYTF. The CDR3 nucleotides are TGTGCCAGCAGTGACGAGGGGGCTGGTGGCTACACCTTC.

V and J are TRBV7-9 and TRBJ2-2; D is perhaps TRBD1 (6 bases). Trimming took 1 base from V and 3 from J, leaving 9 bases between them. Germline lookup yields CDR1 SEHNR and CDR2 FQNEAQ (reference sequence). The CDR3 is 15 amino acids. This chain's CDR3 is CASSLGQADTGELFF. The CDR3, as DNA: TGTGCCAGCAGCTTAGGACAGGCGGACACCGGGGAGCTGTTTTTT.